This entry is about one TCR beta chain. The antigen is not known. Researchers made TCR beta libraries by using iRepertoire HTBI primers and running Arm-PCR on CDR3 regions. Via MiXCR, TCRdb re-called the multiplex PCR reads, giving one row per CDR3 protein. The sample records approximately 400,000 distinct CDR3 sequences, around 11% being singletons. This CDR3 comprises 19 residues. Trimming took off 3 bases at V and 4 bases at J, with 27 bases between the two ends. Germline CDR1 is LNHDA and CDR2 is SQIVND (reference sequence). The data stem from a study of regulatory T cells in long-lasting Graves disease. Study findings and constraints: Favored gene segments in persistent disease were TRBV28, TRBJ1-2 and TRBJ2-5. Fewer public clonotypes were shared by new patients (approximately 1,000) than by persistent patients (roughly 2,500).

Regarding time point: newly diagnosed GD, antithyroid drugs for less than 3 months. Researchers made the TCR library from RNA that was extracted from PBMCs. These records were also assigned to another study, of T cells in Graves' hyperthyroidism and ophthalmopathy.

This material consisted of peripheral blood mononuclear cells (PBMCs), taken at new diagnosis, from a patient treated with antithyroid drugs. This chain links TRBV19 with TRBJ1-1, with D possibly matching TRBD1 (6 bases). This TCR came from a young woman with Graves disease. CDR3 in amino acids: CASSIRGRGAGRGSTEAFF. In nucleotides, the CDR3 is TGTGCCAGTAGTATTCGGGGCCGGGGGGCAGGAAGAGGGAGCACTGAAGCTTTCTTT. Complete variable domain (other parts from reference TRBV19 and TRBJ1-1): DGGITQSPKYLFRKEGQNVTLSCEQNLNHDAMYWYRQDPGQGLRLIYYSQIVNDFQKGDIAEGYSVSREKKESFPLTVTSAQKNPTAFYLCASSIRGRGAGRGSTEAFFGQGTRLTVV.